This T cell receptor (beta chain) is drawn from a study of technical replicates of blood from several donors. Generated by immunoSEQ multiplex PCR, the TCRdb table keeps only in-frame clones and is missing some. The sample contains roughly 87,000 clones, 85% to 95% of which appear only once. Germline CDR1 is LNHDA and CDR2 is SQIVND (reference sequence). The CDR3 length is 16 residues. V was pared by 3 bases and J by 10 bases, with 12 bases of the junction left unmatched. The TCR was taken from a human donor in good health. This chain connects TRBV19 to TRBJ2-1; 10 bases are shared with TRBD2. The sequenced material came from T cells isolated from PBMCs. The CDR3 bases are TGTGCCAGTAGTATGACCGGGGCTAGCGGGGGATGGGAGCAGTTCTTC. Residues: CASSMTGASGGWEQFF.